Presented here are 21 T cell receptor beta chains from one specimen sequenced in a study. From the RT-PCR reads, TCRdb called clonotypes with MiXCR, one entry per CDR3 protein. The sample carries more than 600,000 distinct CDR3 sequences, over 12% recorded once. Input material: memory CD4+ T cells from blood. The source is a female donor in good health, serving as a healthy control.

The chain uses TRBV30 and TRBJ1-2; D possibly corresponds to TRBD1 (6 bases). Germline-derived CDR1 and CDR2 are GTSNPN and SVGIG (reference sequence). Trimming shortened V by 0 bases and J by 4 bases, and 15 bases separated the two germline ends. The CDR3 length is 15 residues. CDR3 protein: CAWSVLYREGYGYTF. CDR3 DNA sequence: TGTGCCTGGAGTGTACTTTACAGGGAGGGCTATGGCTACACCTTC.

This chain links TRBV7-2 with TRBJ2-5, with D unclear. This CDR3 region has 12 residues. Trimming shortened V by 5 bases and J by 5 bases, and 9 bases separated the two germline ends. Looked up from germline, CDR1 is SGHTA and CDR2 is FQGNSA. CDR3: CASSIYTETQYF. The CDR3, as DNA: TGTGCCAGCAGCATATATACGGAGACCCAGTACTTC.

There are a few counts of this clonotype. A clone one base away is much larger, so this may be a read error. The CDR3 sequence is CASSLAPEDTQYF. In DNA form, the CDR3 reads TGTGCCAGCAGCTTGGCCCCGGAGGATACGCAGTATTTT. The chain links TRBV5-4 to TRBJ2-3; D not resolved. Trimming shortened V by 0 bases and J by 6 bases, and 8 bases separated the two germline ends. Looked up from germline, CDR1 is SGHNT and CDR2 is YYREEE (reference sequence). The CDR3 is 13 residues long.

This chain links TRBV2 with TRBJ2-5; D assignment may be TRBD1 or TRBD2 (5 bases each). The CDR3 loop spans 14 amino acids. Trimming stripped 5 bases from V and 1 base from J, with 11 bases between. Germline CDR1 reads SNHLY; CDR2 reads FYNNEI. CDR3 in amino acids: CASSSRDRQETQYF. DNA of the CDR3: TGTGCCAGCAGTTCTCGGGACCGCCAAGAGACCCAGTACTTC. Full variable domain (remainder filled in from reference TRBV2 and TRBJ2-5): EPEVTQTPSHQVTQMGQEVILRCVPISNHLYFYWYRQILGQKVEFLVSFYNNEISEKSEIFDDQFSVERPDGSNFTLKIRSTKLEDSAMYFCASSSRDRQETQYFGPGTRLLVL.

The chain uses TRBV18 and TRBJ2-3, with 7 bases matching TRBD1. CDR1 and CDR2 (germline): KGHSH, LQKENI. This CDR3 comprises 16 residues. Trimming cost V 1 base and J 6 bases; bases outside gene matches: 10. Here the CDR3 reads CASSPRGQGVRDTQYF. In nucleotides, the CDR3 is TGTGCCAGCTCACCACGCGGCCAGGGGGTCCGGGATACGCAGTATTTT.

The V and J genes are TRBV12-3 or TRBV12-4 and TRBJ2-7; TRBD2 might be the D (5 bases). Trimming removed 8 bases at V and 2 bases at J, with 19 bases between. The CDR3 consists of 15 residues. CDR3 sequence: CASRPQASPAYEQYF. CDR3 sequence (DNA): TGTGCCAGCCGACCCCAGGCTAGCCCGGCCTACGAGCAGTACTTC.

This clonotype was recorded many times. The rearrangement links TRBV9 to TRBJ2-7; D is possibly TRBD2 (5 bases). The V and J ends lost 6 bases and 0 bases respectively, with 10 bases between them. The CDR3 is 13 amino acids. The germline V gene encodes CDR1 SGDLS and CDR2 YYNGEE. This CDR3 reads CASNGGSSYEQYF. CDR3 nucleotide sequence: TGTGCCAGCAATGGTGGGAGCTCCTACGAGCAGTACTTC.

This clonotype was picked up one time. The chain couples TRBV18 to TRBJ2-3; 8 bases are a match to TRBD2. Germline lookup yields CDR1 KGHSH and CDR2 LQKENI. The V gene end was trimmed by 6 bases and the J gene end by 0 bases; junction bases not matched to a gene: 14. CDR3 length: 18 amino acids. CDR3 sequence: CASSQRSAGGGSTDTQYF. In DNA, the CDR3 is TGTGCCAGCTCCCAACGTTCGGCGGGAGGCGGTAGCACAGATACGCAGTATTTT.

This clonotype showed up many times. V and J are TRBV4-3 and TRBJ1-2; no clear D. The V and J ends lost 3 bases and 6 bases respectively, with 2 bases between them. Germline V gene sequence: CDR1 LGHNA, CDR2 YSLEER. The CDR3 consists of 10 residues. DNA for the CDR3: TGCGCCAGCAGCCAGGATGGCTACACCTTC. This gives the protein CASSQDGYTF.

In its sample, this clonotype was seen a few times. This sequence joins TRBV12-3 or TRBV12-4 and TRBJ1-5, with a possible D match to TRBD1 (6 bases). The length of the CDR3 is 15 residues. Deletions cut 3 bases from V and 2 bases from J, with 11 bases between. CDR3 sequence reads: CASSFTGFGNQPQHF. The CDR3 DNA reads TGTGCCAGCAGTTTCACAGGGTTCGGCAATCAGCCCCAGCATTTT.

The chain uses TRBV24-1 and TRBJ2-3, with 7 bases matching TRBD1. V was pared by 4 bases and J by 0 bases, with 3 bases of the junction left unmatched. Germline V gene data show CDR1 as KGHDR and CDR2 as SFDVKD. The CDR3 consists of 15 residues. This chain's CDR3 is CATSDLTGSTDTQYF. The CDR3 nucleotides are TGTGCCACCAGTGACCTGACAGGGAGCACAGATACGCAGTATTTT.

Many counts were recorded for this clonotype. The chain carries TRBV5-6 and TRBJ1-1; D remains ambiguous. Germline V gene data show CDR1 as SGHDT and CDR2 as YYEEEE. The CDR3 totals 15 residues. V was pared by 3 bases and J by 1 base, with 13 bases between. The CDR3: CASSSYSSGNTEAFF. The CDR3 bases are TGTGCCAGCAGCTCCTACTCCTCCGGGAACACTGAAGCTTTCTTT. Full variable domain (outside the CDR3, taken from reference TRBV5-6 and TRBJ1-1): DAGVTQSPTHLIKTRGQQVTLRCSPKSGHDTVSWYQQALGQGPQFIFQYYEEEERQRGNFPDRFSGHQFPNYSSELNVNALLLGDSALYLCASSSYSSGNTEAFFGQGTRLTVV.

This clonotype was seen only a few times. For the CDR3, the DNA is TGTGCCAGCAGTTACTCCGGGGAGAATAATTCACCCCTCCACTTT. Protein sequence: CASSYSGENNSPLHF. This chain connects TRBV6-5 to TRBJ1-6; D gene unclear. V lost 0 bases and J lost 5, with 8 bases in between. Germline loops: CDR1 MNHEY, CDR2 SVGAGI. This CDR3 comprises 15 residues.

In this sample, this clonotype turned up a few times. V is TRBV7-8 and J is TRBJ1-6, with 9 nucleotides matching TRBD1. The CDR3 has 16 amino acids. Losses at the gene ends were 0 bases for V and 9 bases for J; bases not matched to a gene: 6. The germline V gene has CDR1 SGHVS and CDR2 FQNEAQ. CDR3 DNA: TGTGCCAGCAGCTTAGCTGGGACAGGGAAAGGTTCACCCCTCCACTTT. Translation gives CASSLAGTGKGSPLHF.

The genes are TRBV7-3 and TRBJ1-5, with a weak D call TRBD1 (6 bases). Germline V lookup: CDR1 SGHTA, CDR2 FQGTGA. The CDR3 consists of 16 residues. Trimming took off 5 bases at V and 0 bases at J, with 14 bases between the two ends. CDR3 DNA sequence: TGTGCCAGCAGCGACCTCCGGGGGGCTAGCAATCAGCCCCAGCATTTT. As protein: CASSDLRGASNQPQHF.

The chain has TRBV6-2 or TRBV6-3 and TRBJ1-4, with D tentatively TRBD1 (5 bases). V was trimmed by 2 bases and J by 6 bases, leaving 10 bases between them. The germline CDR1 and CDR2 sequences are MNHEY and SVGEGT. The CDR3 has 14 residues. In DNA form, the CDR3 reads TGTGCCAGCAGTTACCGGGGGATCGATGAAAAACTGTTTTTT. Its protein is CASSYRGIDEKLFF.

Ten or more counts support this clonotype. J is TRBJ2-5 and V is TRBV6-6, with 14 nucleotides matching TRBD2. V lost 6 bases, J lost 5 bases, and 8 bases stayed unmatched. Germline loops: CDR1 MNHNY, CDR2 SVGAGI (reference sequence). The CDR3 covers 16 residues. CDR3 region: CASSRPGLAGDETQYF. For the CDR3, the DNA is TGTGCCAGCAGCCGCCCGGGACTAGCGGGAGATGAGACCCAGTACTTC.

This clonotype has a handful of counts. The gene calls are TRBV12-3 or TRBV12-4 and TRBJ2-2; the match to TRBD2 covers 14 bases. This CDR3 has 17 residues. Losses at the gene ends were 5 bases for V and 7 bases for J; bases not matched to a gene: 9. The CDR3 DNA reads TGTGCCAGCAGTCCGCGACTAGCGGGAGGGCCCGACGGGGAGCTGTTTTTT. Translation: CASSPRLAGGPDGELFF.

The rearrangement joins TRBV9 to TRBJ2-1, with TRBD2 matching 11 bases. CDR3 length: 15 amino acids. Losses at the gene ends were 3 bases for V and 9 bases for J; bases not matched to a gene: 8. Germline CDR1 is SGDLS and CDR2 is YYNGEE. CDR3 sequence: CASSARLAGSSEQFF. In DNA, the CDR3 is TGTGCCAGCAGCGCCCGACTAGCGGGATCATCTGAGCAGTTCTTC.

This clonotype appeared a few times. The chain couples TRBV6-2 or TRBV6-3 to TRBJ2-7; D not resolved. This CDR3 spans 14 amino acids. In germline, CDR1 is MNHEY, CDR2 SVGEGT. Trimming stripped 7 bases from V and 2 bases from J, with 15 bases between. Here the CDR3 reads CASNNPTATYEQYF. In nucleotides, the CDR3 is TGTGCCAGCAACAATCCCACGGCGACCTACGAGCAGTACTTC.

This clonotype has only a few counts. V usage is TRBV7-9 and J usage is TRBJ2-2; 8 nucleotides line up with TRBD2. There are 16 residues in the CDR3. Germline assignment: CDR1 SEHNR and CDR2 FQNEAQ (reference sequence). Trimming removed 4 bases from V and 4 bases from J; junction bases left unmatched: 8. This CDR3 reads CASSSQAGVFTGELFF. In DNA, the CDR3 is TGTGCCAGCAGCTCCCAAGCGGGAGTTTTCACCGGGGAGCTGTTTTTT.